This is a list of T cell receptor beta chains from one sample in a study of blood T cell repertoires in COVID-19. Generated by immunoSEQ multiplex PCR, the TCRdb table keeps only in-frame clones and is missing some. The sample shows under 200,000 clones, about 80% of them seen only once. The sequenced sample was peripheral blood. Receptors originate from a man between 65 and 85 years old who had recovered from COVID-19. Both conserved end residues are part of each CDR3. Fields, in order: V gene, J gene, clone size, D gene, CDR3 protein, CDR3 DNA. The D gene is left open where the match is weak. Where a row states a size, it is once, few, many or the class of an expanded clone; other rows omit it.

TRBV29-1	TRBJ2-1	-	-	CSVDNARRGNEQFF	TGCAGCGTTGACAACGCGCGCAGGGGCAATGAGCAGTTCTTC
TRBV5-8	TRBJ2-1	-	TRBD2	CASSSGTSGSSYNEQFF	TGTGCCAGCAGCTCCGGGACTAGCGGTAGCTCCTACAATGAGCAGTTCTTC
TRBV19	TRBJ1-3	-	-	CASSIVISGNTIYF	TGTGCCAGTAGTATCGTTATCTCTGGAAACACCATATATTTT
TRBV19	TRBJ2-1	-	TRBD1	CASSTPTGGLNEQFF	TGTGCCAGTAGTACCCCAACAGGGGGCCTGAATGAGCAGTTCTTC
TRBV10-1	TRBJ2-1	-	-	CASRDNYNEQFF	TGCGCCAGCAGGGACAATTACAATGAGCAGTTCTTC
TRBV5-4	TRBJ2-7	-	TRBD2	CASSGGLAEGFEQYF	TGTGCCAGCAGCGGAGGACTAGCGGAGGGGTTTGAGCAGTACTTC
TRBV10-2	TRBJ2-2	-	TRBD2	CASSDRGSALTGELFF	TGCGCCAGCAGTGATCGCGGGAGTGCTTTAACCGGGGAGCTGTTTTTT
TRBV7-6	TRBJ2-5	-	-	CASSPRRGETQYF	TGTGCCAGCAGCCCCCGCCGGGGGGAGACCCAGTACTTC
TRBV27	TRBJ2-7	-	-	CASSLTAPTGNEQYF	TGTGCCAGCAGTCTAACCGCCCCGACAGGCAACGAGCAGTACTTC
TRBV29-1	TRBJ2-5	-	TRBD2	CSVFGTSGSRETQYF	TGCAGCGTCTTCGGGACTAGCGGGAGTCGGGAGACCCAGTACTTC
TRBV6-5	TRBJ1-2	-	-	CASSYSQFAGDGYTF	TGTGCCAGCAGTTACTCGCAGTTCGCAGGGGATGGCTACACCTTC
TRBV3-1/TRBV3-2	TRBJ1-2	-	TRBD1	CASSQLRGLDGYTF	TGTGCCAGCAGCCAGCTCAGGGGGCTGGATGGCTACACCTTC
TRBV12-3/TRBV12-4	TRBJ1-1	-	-	CASSPNTEAFF	TGTGCCAGCAGTCCTAACACTGAAGCTTTCTTT
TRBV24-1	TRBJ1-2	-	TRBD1	CATGQGSGGYTF	TGTGCCACCGGACAGGGGTCAGGTGGCTACACCTTC
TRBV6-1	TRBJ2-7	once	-	CASSGPRADHPYEQYF	TGTGCCAGCAGTGGCCCGAGGGCAGATCACCCCTACGAGCAGTACTTC
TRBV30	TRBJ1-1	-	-	CAWRAGTPNTEAFF	TGTGCCTGGAGGGCCGGGACACCGAACACTGAAGCTTTCTTT
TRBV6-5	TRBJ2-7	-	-	CASSYPGAYEQYF	TGTGCCAGCAGTTATCCCGGGGCCTACGAGCAGTACTTC
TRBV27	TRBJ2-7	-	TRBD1	CASSYPGQGVYEQYF	TGTGCCAGCAGTTATCCGGGACAGGGAGTCTACGAGCAGTACTTC
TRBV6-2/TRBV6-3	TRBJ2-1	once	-	CASSRLAYNYNEQFF	TGTGCCAGCAGTCGTCTAGCGTATAATTACAATGAGCAGTTCTTC
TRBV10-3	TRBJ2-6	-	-	CAISDGSDGANVLTF	TGTGCCATCAGTGATGGTAGCGACGGGGCCAACGTCCTGACTTTC
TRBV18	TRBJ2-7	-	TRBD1	CASSPTSSRDRGYYEQYF	TGTGCCAGCTCCCCGACCTCTTCCCGGGACAGGGGGTACTACGAGCAGTACTTC
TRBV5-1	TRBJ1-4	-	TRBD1	CASSLGQGESLEKLFF	TGCGCCAGCAGCTTGGGACAGGGGGAATCGCTTGAAAAACTGTTTTTT
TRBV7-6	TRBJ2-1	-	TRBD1	CASSSVPGQPGEQFF	TGTGCCAGCAGCTCGGTCCCGGGACAGCCTGGTGAGCAGTTCTTC
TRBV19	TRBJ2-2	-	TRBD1	CASSMGDRGYTGELFF	TGTGCCAGTAGTATGGGAGACAGGGGTTACACCGGGGAGCTGTTTTTT
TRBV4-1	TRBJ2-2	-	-	CASSQPSANTGELFF	TGCGCCAGCAGCCAACCTAGCGCGAACACCGGGGAGCTGTTTTTT
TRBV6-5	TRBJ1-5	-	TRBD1	CASSWTGGGQPQHF	TGTGCCAGCAGCTGGACAGGGGGCGGACAGCCCCAGCATTTT
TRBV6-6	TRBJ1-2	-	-	CASSTDKLYGYTF	TGTGCCAGCAGCACCGACAAGCTCTATGGCTACACCTTC
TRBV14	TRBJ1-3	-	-	CASSQDRLSSSGNTIYF	TGTGCCAGCAGCCAAGATCGTCTATCGAGCTCTGGAAACACCATATATTTT
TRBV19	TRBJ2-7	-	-	CASSLEAYYEQYF	TGTGCCAGTAGTCTTGAGGCTTACTACGAGCAGTACTTC
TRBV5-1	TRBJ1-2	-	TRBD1	CASDGQGGYGYTF	TGCGCCAGCGACGGACAGGGAGGGTATGGCTACACCTTC
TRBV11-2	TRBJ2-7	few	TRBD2	CASSFSLAANEQYF	TGTGCCAGCAGCTTTTCGCTAGCGGCTAACGAGCAGTACTTC
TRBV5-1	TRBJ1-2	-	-	CASSPGGGAHGYTF	TGCGCCAGCAGTCCCGGGGGGGGAGCTCATGGCTACACCTTC
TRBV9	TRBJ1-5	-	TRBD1	CASSVEGAGNQPQHF	TGTGCCAGCAGCGTAGAGGGGGCTGGCAATCAGCCCCAGCATTTT
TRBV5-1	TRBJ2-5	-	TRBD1	CASSLTGTGGLETQYF	TGCGCCAGCAGCTTGACCGGGACAGGGGGCTTGGAGACCCAGTACTTC
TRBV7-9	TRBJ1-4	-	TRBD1	CASSPRTGGEKLFF	TGTGCCAGCAGCCCGAGGACAGGGGGGGAAAAACTGTTTTTT
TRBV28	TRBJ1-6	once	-	CASTTPSGQYNSPLHF	TGTGCCAGCACTACACCGTCTGGGCAGTATAATTCACCCCTCCACTTT
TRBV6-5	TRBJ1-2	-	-	CASSSPGRGAYGYTF	TGTGCCAGCAGTTCCCCGGGCAGGGGCGCCTATGGCTACACCTTC
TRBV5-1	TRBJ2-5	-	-	CASSTPGSQETQYF	TGCGCCAGCAGTACCCCAGGGTCCCAAGAGACCCAGTACTTC